This TCR beta chain was recovered during a study of T cell repertoires in cytomegalovirus infection. Study information: Matching HLA type, along with CMV infection, was indicated by public TCR beta signatures.

TCRdb reanalysed the reads using MiXCR and keeps one entry per CDR3 protein. Counted here are 630,000 or so distinct CDR3 sequences, 20% to 25% occurring once; the ten biggest clones make up under 8.5%. CDR1 is ENHRY and CDR2 is SYGVKD in the germline V gene. Trimming left V 0 bases short and J 3 bases short, with 7 bases between. This CDR3 contains 14 residues. This clonotype has just a few counts. Sequenced material: CD8+ T cells from PBMCs. This chain connects TRBV10-3 to TRBJ2-3; perhaps TRBD2 as D (6 bases). This receptor was obtained from a human donor in good health (CMV status not recorded). Some clones in this sample may be carry-over from other donors' samples. The CDR3 spells CAISESGGTDTQYF. CDR3 in DNA: TGTGCCATCAGTGAGTCCGGGGGTACAGATACGCAGTATTTT.